Listed below are T cell receptor beta chains from one sample, sequenced in a study of CD8 T cells in Susac syndrome. TCRdb reprocessed the immunoSEQ multiplex PCR reads via MiXCR and lists one record per CDR3 protein. The profile shows some 120,000 distinct CDR3 sequences, approximately 94% of them singletons. Sequencing input: CD4+ T cells from PBMCs. The receptor source for this set is a human donor with multiple sclerosis. Both conserved end residues are part of each CDR3. A D gene is named only where the DNA matches it firmly. The size entry is marked missing in some rows and otherwise reads once, few, many or a size class.

D gene	V gene	J gene	clone size	CDR3 protein	CDR3 DNA
NA	TRBV30	TRBJ1-2	NA	CAWRGGGAGYGYTF	TGTGCCTGGAGGGGAGGGGGGGCAGGATATGGCTACACCTTC
TRBD1	TRBV6-5	TRBJ2-2	once	CASSYSGQGTGITAGTGELFF	TGTGCCAGCAGTTACTCGGGTCAGGGGACAGGGATAACGGCGGGCACCGGGGAGCTGTTTTTT
NA	TRBV12-3/TRBV12-4	TRBJ1-5	NA	CASSLKGYSNQPQHF	TGTGCCAGCAGTTTAAAGGGGTATAGCAATCAGCCCCAGCATTTT
NA	TRBV19	TRBJ2-6	NA	CASKAQGTSSGANVLTF	TGTGCCAGTAAGGCGCAAGGGACAAGCTCTGGGGCCAACGTCCTGACTTTC
NA	TRBV30	TRBJ1-2	NA	CAWSGDGRDYGYTF	TGTGCCTGGAGTGGAGACGGTCGCGACTATGGCTACACCTTC
NA	TRBV6-1	TRBJ2-1	few	CASSIGSEQFF	TGTGCCAGCAGTATAGGGAGTGAGCAGTTCTTC
TRBD2	TRBV5-1	TRBJ2-7	once	CASSLTLAGREQYF	TGCGCCAGCAGCTTGACACTAGCGGGAAGAGAGCAGTACTTC
TRBD2	TRBV5-1	TRBJ2-3	NA	CASSYSGGVADTQYF	TGCGCCAGCAGCTATAGCGGGGGGGTCGCAGATACGCAGTATTTT
TRBD1	TRBV6-2/TRBV6-3	TRBJ2-5	NA	CASSRLDRLETQYF	TGTGCCAGCAGTCGCTTGGACAGGCTTGAGACCCAGTACTTC
TRBD2	TRBV25-1	TRBJ2-7	NA	CASSAYGGTYEQYF	TGTGCCAGCAGTGCGTACGGGGGGACCTACGAGCAGTACTTC
NA	TRBV20-1	TRBJ1-5	NA	CSANWGNSNQPQHF	TGCAGTGCCAACTGGGGTAATAGCAATCAGCCCCAGCATTTT
TRBD1	TRBV5-1	TRBJ1-1	NA	CASREGASTEAFF	TGCGCCAGCAGAGAGGGGGCCAGCACTGAAGCTTTCTTT
NA	TRBV4-3	TRBJ1-2	NA	CASSQDGAGYGYTF	TGCGCCAGCAGCCAAGATGGGGCGGGCTATGGCTACACCTTC